This entry lists 30 T cell receptor beta chains sequenced from one sample in a study of cytomegalovirus exposure and HLA in healthy donors. The PCR ran on 60 Vbeta and 13 Jbeta primers. The assay was immunoSEQ multiplex PCR, and TCRdb's table has in-frame clones only and misses some. The sample has roughly 73,000 clones; the top ten hold 7.5%. The sample comprised PBMCs. The receptors were sampled from a female donor in good health and CMV-seropositive.

The chain joins TRBV11-3 to TRBJ2-7; D may be TRBD2 (5 bases). The germline V gene encodes CDR1 SGHNT and CDR2 YENEEA. Trimming removed 1 base at V and 2 bases at J, with 6 bases between. CDR3 size: 13 residues. The CDR3 reads CASSLGETYEQYF. The CDR3 bases are TGTGCCAGCAGCTTAGGGGAGACCTACGAGCAGTACTTC.

This chain links TRBV7-9 with TRBJ1-4; the match to TRBD1 covers 9 bases. This CDR3 region has 16 residues. CDR1 is SEHNR and CDR2 is FQNEAQ in the germline V gene (reference sequence). Losses at the gene ends were 5 bases for V and 8 bases for J; bases not matched to a gene: 12. CDR3 loop: CASSHAVGTGQEKLFF. CDR3 bases: TGTGCCAGCAGCCACGCCGTTGGGACAGGGCAGGAAAAACTGTTTTTT.

CDR3 sequence (DNA): TGCAGCGTTATAACCAGGGGCGCCCAAGAGACCCAGTACTTC. It is translated as CSVITRGAQETQYF. The rearrangement links TRBV29-1 to TRBJ2-5; a weak D match, TRBD1 (6 bases). Germline CDR1 and CDR2: SQVTM and ANQGSEA. CDR3 size: 14 residues. Trimming pared 5 bases from V and 1 base from J, leaving 14 bases between.

The chain has TRBV6-6 and TRBJ2-2, with 8 bases fitting TRBD1. The germline V gene encodes CDR1 MNHNY and CDR2 SVGAGI (reference sequence). After removal of 6 bases from V and 3 bases from J, the junction contained 3 bases not matched to a gene. The CDR3 totals 14 residues. CDR3 residues: CASRTGDYTGELFF. In nucleotides, the CDR3 is TGTGCCAGCAGGACAGGGGACTACACCGGGGAGCTGTTTTTT.

V gene TRBV6-5 combines with J gene TRBJ1-2; no clear D. The CDR3 spans 13 residues. Germline V CDR1 and CDR2: MNHEY, SVGAGI. V was cut by 4 bases and J by 4 bases, with 10 bases left in between. The CDR3 reads CASSFDNLYGYTF. CDR3 in DNA: TGTGCCAGCAGTTTTGACAACCTCTATGGCTACACCTTC.

The rearrangement links TRBV7-9 to TRBJ1-2, with TRBD1 matching 10 bases. The CDR3 consists of 18 residues. After removal of 5 bases from V and 6 bases from J, the junction contained 18 bases not matched to a gene. The germline V gene has CDR1 SEHNR and CDR2 FQNEAQ (reference sequence). For the CDR3, the DNA is TGTGCCAGCAGCCTTTCGGGACAGGGGTACGGTGGAGACCATGGCTACACCTTC. This encodes CASSLSGQGYGGDHGYTF.

The rearrangement joins TRBV6-5 to TRBJ2-3; tentatively, D is TRBD2 (6 bases). CDR1 MNHEY and CDR2 SVGAGI come from the germline V gene. V lost 8 bases, J lost 4 bases, and 13 bases lay in between. CDR3 length: 13 residues. The CDR3 DNA sequence: TGTGCCAGCTCCCCGGAGGGGCCAGATACGCAGTATTTT. Translation gives CASSPEGPDTQYF.

This chain uses TRBV10-3 with TRBJ2-6, with TRBD2 identical over 7 bases. The CDR3 spans 17 residues. CDR1 and CDR2 (germline): ENHRY, SYGVKD. Unmatched junction bases numbered 8, after V lost 3 bases and J lost 3 bases. The CDR3 DNA is TGTGCCATCAGTGAAGCGGGACGAGCAATTGGGGCCAACGTCCTGACTTTC. This sequence encodes CAISEAGRAIGANVLTF.

The chain uses TRBV4-1 and TRBJ2-2; 7 nucleotides agree with TRBD1. Trimming took 10 bases from V and 3 from J; bases not matched to a gene: 11. CDR1 and CDR2 (germline): MGHRA, YSYEKL. The CDR3 contains 15 residues. The CDR3: CATAVGRGYTGELFF. The CDR3 nucleotides are TGCGCCACCGCCGTGGGCAGGGGGTACACCGGGGAGCTGTTTTTT.

The chain has TRBV5-4 and TRBJ2-5, with a weak D call TRBD1 (6 bases). The CDR3 extends over 13 amino acids. Germline V gene data show CDR1 as SGHNT and CDR2 as YYREEE (reference sequence). V dropped 2 bases and J dropped 5 bases, with 10 bases sitting between them. CDR3: CASSLGGRETQYF. The CDR3 DNA is TGTGCCAGCAGCTTAGGGGGTCGCGAGACCCAGTACTTC.

The genes are TRBV15 and TRBJ2-7, with TRBD2 as a possible D gene (6 bases). CDR1 is LNHNV and CDR2 is YYDKDF in the germline V gene (reference sequence). The CDR3 loop spans 15 amino acids. The germline V and J ends were trimmed by 5 bases and 2 bases, with 16 bases remaining between them. The chain's CDR3 is CATSAQGGTPYEQYF. The CDR3 DNA reads as TGTGCCACCAGCGCCCAAGGAGGGACTCCCTACGAGCAGTACTTC.

J is TRBJ2-4 and V is TRBV7-2; 7 bases are a match to TRBD1. Germline V gene lookup returns CDR1 SGHTA and CDR2 FQGNSA. J lost 0 bases, V lost 5 bases, and 10 bases had no gene match. This CDR3 is 17 amino acids long. This chain's CDR3 is CASSPPGGGVAKNIQYF. CDR3 coding DNA: TGTGCCAGCAGCCCACCAGGGGGTGGGGTAGCCAAAAACATTCAGTACTTC. The full variable domain, rest sourced from reference TRBV7-2 and TRBJ2-4, is GAGVSQSPSNKVTEKGKDVELRCDPISGHTALYWYRQSLGQGLEFLIYFQGNSAPDKSGLPSDRFSAERTGGSVSTLTIQRTQQEDSAVYLCASSPPGGGVAKNIQYFGAGTRLSVL.

The chain employs TRBV19 and TRBJ1-2, with D possibly matching TRBD1 (5 bases). V gave up 7 bases and J gave up 4 bases, with 16 bases separating them. CDR1 is LNHDA, CDR2 SQIVND, per germline (reference sequence). The CDR3 is 14 amino acids. This chain's CDR3 is CASNPRQTSYGYTF. The CDR3 DNA sequence: TGTGCCAGTAATCCTCGACAGACCTCCTATGGCTACACCTTC.

As regards this clone: In the same sample, other DNA sequences code for this CDR3. The chain is built from TRBV7-8 and TRBJ2-3, with D perhaps matching TRBD1 (5 bases). CDR1 and CDR2 (germline): SGHVS, FQNEAQ. The CDR3 contains 18 residues. With 11 bases removed from V and 2 bases from J, the gap between germline ends came to 29 bases. Here the CDR3 reads CASSFSETEPEDTDTQYF. The CDR3 nucleotides read TGTGCCTCAAGTTTCAGCGAGACAGAGCCTGAGGACACAGATACGCAGTATTTT. Looking up the rest from reference TRBV7-8 and TRBJ2-3 gives the full variable domain: GAGVSQSPRYKVAKRGQDVALRCDPISGHVSLFWYQQALGQGPEFLTYFQNEAQLDKSGLPSDRFFAERPEGSVSTLKIQRTQQEDSAVYLCASSFSETEPEDTDTQYFGPGTRLTVL.

The gene calls are TRBV11-2 and TRBJ2-7; 8 positions match TRBD1. The CDR3 contains 15 residues. Germline V lookup: CDR1 SGHAT, CDR2 FQNNGV. V gave up 3 bases and J gave up 6 bases; unmatched junction bases: 10. CDR3 sequence reads: CASSFPRAGGAEQYF. CDR3 DNA sequence: TGTGCCAGCAGCTTCCCAAGGGCAGGGGGCGCCGAGCAGTACTTC.

This chain links TRBV2 with TRBJ1-2; 8 bases are a match to TRBD1. Per the germline V gene, CDR1 is SNHLY and CDR2 is FYNNEI. The CDR3 consists of 13 residues. V lost 3 bases, J lost 5 bases, and 2 bases stayed unmatched. The CDR3 is CASSEGQDYGYTF. The CDR3 DNA reads TGTGCCAGCAGTGAGGGACAGGATTATGGCTACACCTTC.

The chain couples TRBV19 to TRBJ2-7, with TRBD2 matching over 9 bases. Germline V CDR1 and CDR2: LNHDA, SQIVND (reference sequence). The CDR3 totals 18 residues. V shed 3 bases and J 4 bases; nucleotides not matched to a gene: 16. The CDR3: CASSIGGAGGSLGYEQYF. The CDR3 bases are TGTGCCAGTAGTATTGGAGGAGCGGGAGGTTCCCTAGGGTACGAGCAGTACTTC.

The V and J genes are TRBV7-8 and TRBJ2-1; D not certain. Trimming removed 2 bases at V and 7 bases at J, with 12 bases between. There are 14 residues in the CDR3. Germline V lookup: CDR1 SGHVS, CDR2 FQNEAQ. The chain's CDR3 is CASSLLRSGNEQFF. The CDR3 coding sequence is TGTGCCAGCAGCTTACTAAGATCGGGTAATGAGCAGTTCTTC.

The chain employs TRBV6-5 and TRBJ1-5; no firm D call. The V gene's germline CDR1 is MNHEY and CDR2 SVGAGI. The ends were cut back, 2 bases at V and 1 base at J, with 3 bases in the middle. This CDR3 has 13 residues. The CDR3 region is CASSYESNQPQHF. In DNA, the CDR3 is TGTGCCAGCAGTTACGAGAGCAATCAGCCCCAGCATTTT.

CDR3 DNA sequence: TGCGCCAGCAGCCAAGGTCGACAGGGGAATTCACCCCTCCACTTT. It encodes CASSQGRQGNSPLHF. This chain joins TRBV4-3 and TRBJ1-6, with TRBD1 matching 8 bases. The germline V gene encodes CDR1 LGHNA and CDR2 YSLEER. The trim removed 1 base at V and 7 bases at J, leaving 3 bases unmatched. The CDR3 consists of 15 residues.

The rearrangement uses TRBV14 and TRBJ2-1, with D maybe TRBD1 (6 bases). V lost 1 base and J lost 4, with 11 bases in between. The CDR3 has 15 residues. CDR1 SGHDN and CDR2 FVKESK come from the germline V gene. CDR3 bases: TGTGCCAGCAGCCAAGCAGGGACATTATACAATGAGCAGTTCTTC. This codes for CASSQAGTLYNEQFF.

The V and J genes are TRBV6-1 and TRBJ1-2; no definite D call. With 7 bases removed from V and 2 bases from J, the gap between germline ends came to 8 bases. The germline CDR1 and CDR2 sequences are MNHNS and SASEGT. The CDR3 sequence is 12 residues long. Here the CDR3 reads CASISGNYGYTF. As DNA, the CDR3 is TGTGCCAGCATTTCGGGGAACTATGGCTACACCTTC.

CDR3 in amino acids: CASSLEGQGWNEQYF. CDR3 DNA: TGTGCCAGCAGCTTGGAAGGACAGGGGTGGAACGAGCAGTACTTC. V is TRBV5-6 and J is TRBJ2-7; TRBD1 agrees at 9 bases. The CDR3 covers 15 residues. Trimming took 0 bases from V and 5 from J; bases not matched to a gene: 6. Germline V gene data show CDR1 as SGHDT and CDR2 as YYEEEE.

The V call is TRBV30, the J call TRBJ1-2; TRBD1 matches 7 bases. From germline, CDR1 is GTSNPN and CDR2 SVGIG (reference sequence). The V segment lost 2 bases and the J segment 6 bases; nucleotides outside the gene matches: 12. The CDR3 is made up of 15 amino acids. CDR3: CAWSPPDRRLHGYTF. The CDR3 bases are TGTGCCTGGAGTCCCCCGGACAGGAGACTTCATGGCTACACCTTC.

V gene TRBV6-5 combines with J gene TRBJ1-1; no reliable D call. The germline V and J ends were trimmed by 3 bases and 0 bases, with 5 bases remaining between them. Looked up from germline, CDR1 is MNHEY and CDR2 is SVGAGI. This CDR3 has 13 amino acids. CDR3 nucleotides: TGTGCCAGCAGTTATCAGGTGAACACTGAAGCTTTCTTT. This codes for CASSYQVNTEAFF.

This rearrangement joins TRBV28 to TRBJ1-5, with D possibly being TRBD1 (5 bases). The V end was cut by 4 bases, the J end by 0 bases, with 10 bases between. Germline lookup yields CDR1 MDHEN and CDR2 SYDVKM. This CDR3 region has 15 residues. The CDR3 is CASSSSGNSNQPQHF. In DNA form, the CDR3 reads TGTGCCAGCAGTTCCTCAGGGAATAGCAATCAGCCCCAGCATTTT.

This sequence joins TRBV9 and TRBJ2-2; D is perhaps TRBD1 (6 bases). CDR1 is SGDLS and CDR2 is YYNGEE in the germline V gene. V lost 3 bases and J lost 5, with 11 bases in between. CDR3 length: 14 residues. The CDR3 spells CASSGGRGTGELFF. CDR3 in DNA: TGTGCCAGCAGCGGGGGAAGGGGGACCGGGGAGCTGTTTTTT. The complete variable domain, with remaining parts taken from reference TRBV9 and TRBJ2-2, reads DSGVTQTPKHLITATGQRVTLRCSPRSGDLSVYWYQQSLDQGLQFLIQYYNGEERAKGNILERFSAQQFPDLHSELNLSSLELGDSALYFCASSGGRGTGELFFGEGSRLTVL.

This chain links TRBV7-8 with TRBJ1-5, with a possible D match to TRBD1 (5 bases). Germline V gives CDR1 SGHVS, CDR2 FQNEAQ. V gave up 2 bases and J gave up 5 bases, with 10 bases separating them. This CDR3 comprises 14 residues. The CDR3 region has the DNA TGTGCCAGCAGCTTACGAGTAGGGGATCAGCCCCAGCATTTT. Its translation is CASSLRVGDQPQHF.

The J gene is TRBJ2-7, the V gene TRBV19; 7 bases map to TRBD1. This CDR3 is 13 amino acids long. Germline assignment: CDR1 LNHDA and CDR2 SQIVND (reference sequence). J lost 3 bases, V lost 10 bases, and 9 bases had no gene match. This CDR3 is CATNNRDSYEQYF. The CDR3 DNA reads TGTGCCACGAATAACAGGGACAGCTACGAGCAGTACTTC.

The J gene is TRBJ2-6, the V gene TRBV7-2; 8 bases match TRBD1. Per germline, CDR1 SGHTA and CDR2 FQGNSA. The CDR3 covers 16 residues. With V trimmed by 3 bases and J by 2 bases, 3 bases remained unmatched. CDR3 amino acids: CASSFGQGTGANVLTF. Here the CDR3 DNA reads TGTGCCAGCAGCTTCGGACAGGGAACTGGGGCCAACGTCCTGACTTTC.